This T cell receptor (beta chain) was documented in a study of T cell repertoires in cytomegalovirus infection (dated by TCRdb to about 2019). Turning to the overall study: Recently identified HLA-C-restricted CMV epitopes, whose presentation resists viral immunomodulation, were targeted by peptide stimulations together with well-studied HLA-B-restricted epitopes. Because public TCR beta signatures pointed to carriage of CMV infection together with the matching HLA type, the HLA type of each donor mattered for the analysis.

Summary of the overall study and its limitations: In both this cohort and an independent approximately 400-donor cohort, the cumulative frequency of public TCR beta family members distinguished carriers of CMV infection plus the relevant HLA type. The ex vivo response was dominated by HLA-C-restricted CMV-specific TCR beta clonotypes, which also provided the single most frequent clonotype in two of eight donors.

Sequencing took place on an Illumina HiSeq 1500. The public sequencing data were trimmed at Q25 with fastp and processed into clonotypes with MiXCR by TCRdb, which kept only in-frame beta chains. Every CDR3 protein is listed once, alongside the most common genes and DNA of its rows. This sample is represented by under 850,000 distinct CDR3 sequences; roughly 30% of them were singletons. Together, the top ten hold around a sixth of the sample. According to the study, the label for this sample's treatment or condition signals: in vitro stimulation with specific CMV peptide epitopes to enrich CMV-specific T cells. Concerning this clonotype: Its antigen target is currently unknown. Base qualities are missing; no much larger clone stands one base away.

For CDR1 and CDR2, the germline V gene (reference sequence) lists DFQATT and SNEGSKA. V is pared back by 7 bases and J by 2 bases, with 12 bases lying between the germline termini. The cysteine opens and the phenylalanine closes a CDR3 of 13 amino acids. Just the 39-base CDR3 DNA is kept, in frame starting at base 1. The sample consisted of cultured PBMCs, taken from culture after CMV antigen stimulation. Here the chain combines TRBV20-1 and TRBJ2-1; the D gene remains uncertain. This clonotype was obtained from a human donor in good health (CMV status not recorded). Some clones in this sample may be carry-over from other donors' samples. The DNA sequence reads TGCAGTGTTACCCTGATTGCCTACAATGAGCAGTTCTTC. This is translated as CSVTLIAYNEQFF.